The 20 T cell receptor beta chains presented below share a single source sample, sequenced in a study of molecular identifiers for immune sequencing clone quantification. TCRdb re-called the PCR reads through MiXCR, storing one row per CDR3 protein. This sample has tens of thousands of distinct CDR3 sequences; about 19% occur once, and the top ten carry under 1.3%. Material: naive CD8+ T cells from blood, with Jurkat cell RNA spiked in. Subset reported: FACS-sorted CD8+CD4-CCR7+CD45RA+ naive T cells. Source of these receptors: a human donor in good health. Some libraries in this study had Jurkat cell RNA spiked in.

This clonotype has a count of ten or more. The rearrangement joins TRBV27 to TRBJ2-5; D unresolved. Germline assignment: CDR1 MNHEY and CDR2 SMNVEV (reference sequence). The CDR3 runs 13 residues. Trimming pared 5 bases from V and 0 bases from J, leaving 7 bases between. This CDR3 is CASSTNHQETQYF. CDR3 coding DNA: TGTGCCAGCAGTACTAATCACCAAGAGACCCAGTACTTC.

There are many counts of this clonotype. V gene TRBV6-1 combines with J gene TRBJ2-3, with TRBD1 matching 11 bases. The length of the CDR3 is 17 residues. Germline trimming cut 4 bases from V and 2 bases from J; bases unmatched to any gene: 8. Germline V CDR1 and CDR2: MNHNS, SASEGT. This CDR3 is CASSVLRDRGVTDTQYF. The CDR3 DNA sequence: TGTGCCAGCAGTGTGCTCCGGGACAGGGGGGTCACAGATACGCAGTATTTT.

This clonotype was counted at least ten times. The DNA for the CDR3 is TGTGCCAGCAGCTCCAACTTGGAGGTGATAAATGAAAAACTGTTTTTT. Its protein is CASSSNLEVINEKLFF. The genes are TRBV7-9 and TRBJ1-4; the D is unclear. Trimming pared 4 bases from V and 5 bases from J, leaving 17 bases between. Germline V gene sequence: CDR1 SEHNR, CDR2 FQNEAQ (reference sequence). This CDR3 contains 16 residues.

In its sample, this clonotype was seen many times. The genes are TRBV28 and TRBJ2-3; D remains unclear. There are 15 residues in the CDR3. Looked up from germline, CDR1 is MDHEN and CDR2 is SYDVKM. The V gene lost 3 bases and the J gene lost 1 base, with 11 bases spanning the gap. This CDR3 reads CASSFNREGTDTQYF. CDR3 coding DNA: TGTGCCAGCAGTTTTAACAGAGAGGGCACAGATACGCAGTATTTT.

This clonotype was seen many times. The gene calls are TRBV7-6 and TRBJ2-3, with 10 bases aligning to TRBD2. The CDR3 sequence is 20 residues long. J gave up 1 base and V 0 bases, and 13 bases lay outside the gene matches. CDR1 is SGHVS, CDR2 FNYEAQ, per germline. CDR3 in amino acids: CASSLALWTSGLPRTDTQYF. As DNA, the CDR3 is TGTGCCAGCAGCTTAGCGTTGTGGACTAGCGGTTTGCCTCGCACAGATACGCAGTATTTT.

The chain has TRBV28 and TRBJ2-3; possibly TRBD2 for D (6 bases). Trimming removed 4 bases at V and 0 bases at J, with 14 bases between. The CDR3 spans 16 residues. Germline V gives CDR1 MDHEN, CDR2 SYDVKM. The CDR3: CASSSNLAKSTDTQYF. As DNA, the CDR3 is TGTGCCAGCAGTTCCAATCTAGCGAAAAGCACAGATACGCAGTATTTT.

V and J are TRBV29-1 and TRBJ2-3; D may be TRBD2 (6 bases). Per the germline V gene, CDR1 is SQVTM and CDR2 is ANQGSEA. This CDR3 contains 13 residues. Trimming took off 0 bases at V and 2 bases at J, with 6 bases between the two ends. The CDR3 DNA follows: TGCAGCGTTGAAGAGGACTACACAGATACGCAGTATTTT. Translation: CSVEEDYTDTQYF.

At least ten counts were recorded for this clonotype. The rearrangement uses TRBV11-2 and TRBJ2-3; 7 bases agree with TRBD1. Per germline, CDR1 SGHAT and CDR2 FQNNGV. This CDR3 contains 16 residues. With 4 bases clipped from V and 5 bases from J, the junction kept 12 bases outside the gene matches. CDR3 region: CASSSTGTEGGDTQYF. The CDR3 bases are TGTGCCAGCAGCTCTACGGGGACAGAAGGTGGAGATACGCAGTATTTT.

The chain has TRBV30 and TRBJ2-5; 9 nucleotides match TRBD1. CDR1 is GTSNPN and CDR2 is SVGIG in the germline V gene (reference sequence). The V segment lost 4 bases and the J segment 2 bases; nucleotides outside the gene matches: 8. This CDR3 comprises 15 residues. CDR3 residues: CAWTTRGTGQETQYF. The CDR3 coding sequence is TGTGCCTGGACTACGCGAGGGACAGGGCAAGAGACCCAGTACTTC.

The chain employs TRBV18 and TRBJ2-3, with TRBD2 matching 13 bases. Looked up from germline, CDR1 is KGHSH and CDR2 is LQKENI. After removal of 4 bases from V and 2 bases from J, the junction contained 15 bases not matched to a gene. This CDR3 contains 20 residues. Here the CDR3 DNA reads TGTGCCAGCTCACGGAACTCAAGGACTAGCGGGGGCGCCACCACAGATACGCAGTATTTT. Protein product: CASSRNSRTSGGATTDTQYF.

By sample share, this clonotype is medium-sized. The chain has TRBV6-5 and TRBJ2-7; 8 bases fit TRBD2. Trimming removed 9 bases from V and 6 bases from J; junction bases left unmatched: 10. CDR1 is MNHEY and CDR2 is SVGAGI in the germline V gene. CDR3 size: 13 residues. The CDR3 DNA follows: TGTGCCAGTGGCGGGGGGCTTGGCGGCGAGCAGTACTTC. Residues: CASGGGLGGEQYF.

This clonotype was detected many times. This sequence joins TRBV6-5 and TRBJ2-7, with D possibly TRBD2 on 5 matching bases. V lost 0 bases to trimming and J lost 7 bases, with 13 bases between them. Germline V gives CDR1 MNHEY, CDR2 SVGAGI. This CDR3 spans 14 amino acids. The DNA of the CDR3 is TGTGCCAGCAGTTACTCCGGGATTCGAGATGAGCAGTACTTC. Encoded protein: CASSYSGIRDEQYF.

This clonotype occurred many times. This chain links TRBV12-3 or TRBV12-4 with TRBJ1-1; unclear D gene. Trimming stripped 3 bases from V and 0 bases from J, with 5 bases between. The CDR3 runs 13 residues. CDR3 loop: CASSFAVNTEAFF. The CDR3 region has the DNA TGTGCCAGCAGTTTTGCTGTGAACACTGAAGCTTTCTTT.

The chain uses TRBV7-9 and TRBJ2-3; maybe TRBD1 (6 bases). Trimming cost V 5 bases and J 4 bases, with 16 bases left between them. The CDR3 runs 15 residues. Per the germline V gene, CDR1 is SEHNR and CDR2 is FQNEAQ (reference sequence). CDR3 sequence (DNA): TGTGCCAGCAGCAGAACTCCGGACAGATCAGATACGCAGTATTTT. It encodes CASSRTPDRSDTQYF.

The chain combines TRBV6-5 with TRBJ2-7, with TRBD1 matching 8 bases. The CDR3 runs to 13 residues. The ends lost 6 bases at V and 3 bases at J; junction bases unmatched: 4. Germline CDR1 reads MNHEY; CDR2 reads SVGAGI. DNA of the CDR3: TGTGCCAGCAGCCAGACAGGGGTCTACGAGCAGTACTTC. This codes for CASSQTGVYEQYF.

In this sample, this clonotype turned up many times. In nucleotides, the CDR3 is TGTGCCAGCAGCGAGGGGACTGGGAGCACAGATACGCAGTATTTT. Translated: CASSEGTGSTDTQYF. The chain employs TRBV9 and TRBJ2-3, with D possibly being TRBD2 (6 bases). V lost 3 bases and J 0 bases, leaving 11 bases between the germline ends. There are 15 residues in the CDR3. CDR1 SGDLS and CDR2 YYNGEE come from the germline V gene. The variable domain in full, with the rest retrieved from reference TRBV9 and TRBJ2-3, is DSGVTQTPKHLITATGQRVTLRCSPRSGDLSVYWYQQSLDQGLQFLIQYYNGEERAKGNILERFSAQQFPDLHSELNLSSLELGDSALYFCASSEGTGSTDTQYFGPGTRLTVL.

Many counts were recorded for this clonotype. CDR3 in amino acids: CATSDTVGTEAFF. As DNA, the CDR3 is TGTGCCACCAGTGATACCGTAGGGACTGAAGCTTTCTTT. The chain uses TRBV24-1 and TRBJ1-1; D call uncertain. CDR3 size: 13 residues. The germline V gene encodes CDR1 KGHDR and CDR2 SFDVKD. Trimming took off 3 bases at V and 5 bases at J, with 9 bases between the two ends.

This clonotype was observed many times. The chain recombines TRBV9 with TRBJ1-3; TRBD1 might be the D (5 bases). CDR3 length equals 14 residues. V gave up 4 bases and J gave up 2 bases, with 10 bases separating them. Germline CDR1 reads SGDLS; CDR2 reads YYNGEE. The DNA of the CDR3 is TGTGCCAGCAGCTCGAGGGGAACTGGAAACACCATATATTTT. Translation: CASSSRGTGNTIYF.

Remarks on this clonotype: With a much larger clone just one base away, this may be a read error. The conserved phenylalanine or tryptophan is not found at the CDR3 terminus, so this likely reflects a read error. The V call is TRBV4-2, the J call TRBJ2-3, with TRBD2 identical over 12 bases. J was trimmed by 6 bases and V by 0 bases; bases with no gene match: 4. The germline CDR1 and CDR2 sequences are LGHNA and YNFKEQ. This CDR3 spans 16 amino acids. CDR3 region: CASSQETSGGGDTQYS. CDR3 nucleotide sequence: TGTGCCAGCAGCCAAGAGACTAGCGGGGGCGGTGATACGCAGTATTCT.

This clonotype has at least ten counts. The chain is built from TRBV30 and TRBJ1-5; perhaps TRBD1 as D (5 bases). In germline, CDR1 is GTSNPN, CDR2 SVGIG (reference sequence). This CDR3 is 17 amino acids long. The V gene lost 0 bases and the J gene lost 1 base, with 16 bases spanning the gap. The CDR3 DNA follows: TGTGCCTGGAGTGTACAGGCCTTCCTCGGGAGCAATCAGCCCCAGCATTTT. Amino acid sequence: CAWSVQAFLGSNQPQHF. Full variable domain (rest looked up from reference TRBV30 and TRBJ1-5): SQTIHQWPATLVQPVGSPLSLECTVEGTSNPNLYWYRQAAGRGLQLLFYSVGIGQISSEVPQNLSASRPQDRQFILSSKKLLLSDSGFYLCAWSVQAFLGSNQPQHFGDGTRLSIL.